Listed here are 27 T cell receptor beta chains from one sample, sequenced in a study of blood T cell repertoires in COVID-19. This table comes from immunoSEQ multiplex PCR, and its TCRdb copy is limited to in-frame clones, with some not included. The sample contains 200,000 to 300,000 clones, 87% of which appear only once. Sequences were obtained from peripheral blood. The receptors shown here come from a woman between 50 and 59 years old with acute or convalescent COVID-19.

The rearrangement links TRBV29-1 to TRBJ1-2; a possible D gene is TRBD1 (5 bases). The V gene's germline CDR1 is SQVTM and CDR2 ANQGSEA. The V and J ends lost 3 bases and 0 bases respectively, with 26 bases between them. This CDR3 is built from 19 residues. CDR3 region: CSVESLAAGESITNYGYTF. The CDR3 DNA reads TGCAGCGTTGAGAGCCTAGCGGCGGGGGAATCAATCACTAACTATGGCTACACCTTC.

The gene calls are TRBV6-6 and TRBJ2-5, with 11 bases fitting TRBD2. The CDR3 length is 15 residues. The junction had 4 bases not matched to a gene; V was cut back by 3 bases and J by 4 bases. CDR1 is MNHNY and CDR2 is SVGAGI in the germline V gene (reference sequence). The CDR3 sequence: CASSYVGLAGETQYF. DNA of the CDR3: TGTGCCAGCAGTTATGTAGGACTAGCGGGAGAGACCCAGTACTTC.

This clone showed up just a few times. The chain links TRBV27 to TRBJ1-1, with D tentatively TRBD1 (5 bases). V was shortened by 6 bases and J by 5 bases, with 16 bases between the two germline ends. The CDR3 runs 14 residues. Germline CDR1 MNHEY, CDR2 SMNVEV (reference sequence). In DNA, the CDR3 is TGTGCCAGCAGACGGGGGGTCCCAGGAACTGAAGCTTTCTTT. It translates to CASRRGVPGTEAFF.

This clone showed up just a few times. This chain links TRBV2 with TRBJ1-6, with D unclear. Germline CDR1 is SNHLY and CDR2 is FYNNEI. Trimming removed 2 bases at V and 0 bases at J, with 8 bases between. This CDR3 region has 16 residues. DNA for the CDR3: TGTGCCAGCAGTGAAAGAGATAGCTCCTATAATTCACCCCTCCACTTT. Translating it yields CASSERDSSYNSPLHF. Full variable domain (missing parts from reference TRBV2 and TRBJ1-6): EPEVTQTPSHQVTQMGQEVILRCVPISNHLYFYWYRQILGQKVEFLVSFYNNEISEKSEIFDDQFSVERPDGSNFTLKIRSTKLEDSAMYFCASSERDSSYNSPLHFGNGTRLTVT.

V is TRBV9 and J is TRBJ2-4; maybe TRBD2 (5 bases). The CDR3 runs to 15 residues. The germline V gene encodes CDR1 SGDLS and CDR2 YYNGEE. The V and J ends lost 0 bases and 4 bases respectively, with 11 bases between them. The CDR3 sequence: CASSVGGPGKNIQYF. CDR3 DNA: TGTGCCAGCAGCGTAGGAGGGCCAGGTAAAAACATTCAGTACTTC. The full variable domain, its missing parts supplied by reference TRBV9 and TRBJ2-4, is DSGVTQTPKHLITATGQRVTLRCSPRSGDLSVYWYQQSLDQGLQFLIQYYNGEERAKGNILERFSAQQFPDLHSELNLSSLELGDSALYFCASSVGGPGKNIQYFGAGTRLSVL.

V is TRBV11-2 and J is TRBJ1-2; D is ambiguous. This CDR3 comprises 14 residues. Trimming removed 1 base at V and 7 bases at J, with 13 bases between. The V gene's germline CDR1 is SGHAT and CDR2 FQNNGV. The DNA for the CDR3 is TGTGCCAGCAGCTTAGGAATGGGAGTCATTGGCTACACCTTC. Translated: CASSLGMGVIGYTF.

This rearrangement joins TRBV7-3 to TRBJ2-1, with TRBD2 as a possible D gene (6 bases). Trimming took 4 bases from V and 4 from J, leaving 8 bases between them. The V gene's germline CDR1 is SGHTA and CDR2 FQGTGA. The CDR3 contains 13 residues. The CDR3: CASSSGTYNEQFF. The CDR3 bases are TGTGCCAGCAGCTCCGGGACTTACAATGAGCAGTTCTTC.

V and J are TRBV5-1 and TRBJ2-3; possibly TRBD2 for D (6 bases). Per germline, CDR1 SGHRS and CDR2 YFSETQ. The CDR3 spans 15 residues. Trimming pared 5 bases from V and 1 base from J, leaving 14 bases between. CDR3 nucleotide sequence: TGCGCCAGCAGTGGTAGCGGACCCGGCACAGATACGCAGTATTTT. This codes for CASSGSGPGTDTQYF.

This clone has only a few counts. This sequence joins TRBV30 and TRBJ1-6, with D tentatively TRBD1 (5 bases). This CDR3 contains 14 residues. Between the trimmed V and J ends, which lost 2 bases and 10 bases, there was a span of 15 bases. Germline V gene data show CDR1 as GTSNPN and CDR2 as SVGIG (reference sequence). The CDR3 DNA follows: TGTGCCTGGAGTCGGGACTCCTGGTCGTCACCCCTCCACTTT. Amino acids: CAWSRDSWSSPLHF.

V usage is TRBV7-2 and J usage is TRBJ1-5; TRBD1 is a possible D gene (6 bases). CDR1 is SGHTA, CDR2 FQGNSA, per germline. The CDR3 has 14 amino acids. The V and J ends lost 5 bases and 5 bases respectively, with 13 bases between them. The CDR3 DNA sequence: TGTGCCAGCAGCCCTGACAGGCAGGATCAGCCCCAGCATTTT. This encodes CASSPDRQDQPQHF.

This rearrangement joins TRBV5-8 to TRBJ1-5; D is undetermined. V lost 4 bases and J lost 3, with 5 bases in between. The CDR3 consists of 12 residues. Germline values: CDR1 SGHTS, CDR2 YDEGEE. The CDR3 DNA sequence: TGTGCCAGCAGCGTGTACAATCAGCCCCAGCATTTT. Protein: CASSVYNQPQHF. Together with reference TRBV5-8 and TRBJ1-5, the CDR3 gives the full variable domain: EAGVTQSPTHLIKTRGQQATLRCSPISGHTSVYWYQQALGLGLQFLLWYDEGEERNRGNFPPRFSGRQFPNYSSELNVNALELEDSALYLCASSVYNQPQHFGDGTRLSIL.

The rearrangement links TRBV29-1 to TRBJ1-2; D remains ambiguous. The V gene's germline CDR1 is SQVTM and CDR2 ANQGSEA. The CDR3 is 14 residues long. V dropped 6 bases and J dropped 0 bases, with 14 bases sitting between them. The CDR3 loop reads CSVLGEEANYGYTF. The CDR3 nucleotides are TGCAGCGTCCTCGGGGAGGAAGCTAACTATGGCTACACCTTC.

This clone was counted a single time. DNA of the CDR3: TGCAGCGTTGACGAGACAGGGGTTAATGAAAAACTGTTTTTT. Protein product: CSVDETGVNEKLFF. The chain has TRBV29-1 and TRBJ1-4; 8 nucleotides line up with TRBD1. The junction had 4 bases not matched to a gene; V was cut back by 3 bases and J by 4 bases. The CDR3 is 14 residues long. Germline assignment: CDR1 SQVTM and CDR2 ANQGSEA. The full variable domain, its missing parts supplied by reference TRBV29-1 and TRBJ1-4, is SAVISQKPSRDICQRGTSLTIQCQVDSQVTMMFWYRQQPGQSLTLIATANQGSEATYESGFVIDKFPISRPNLTFSTLTVSNMSPEDSSIYLCSVDETGVNEKLFFGSGTQLSVL.

The CDR3 DNA sequence: TGTGCCAGCAGTTACGAGGGGGCGGACACCTTC. It codes for CASSYEGADTF. The chain combines TRBV6-5 with TRBJ1-2, with 7 bases fitting TRBD1. V was clipped by 2 bases and J by 12 bases; unmatched bases: 3. CDR1 MNHEY and CDR2 SVGAGI come from the germline V gene. The CDR3 extends over 11 amino acids.

V usage is TRBV7-9 and J usage is TRBJ2-6; D is perhaps TRBD1 (5 bases). Germline V CDR1 and CDR2: SEHNR, FQNEAQ (reference sequence). CDR3 length: 16 amino acids. V was pared by 5 bases and J by 3 bases, with 14 bases between. This chain's CDR3 is CASSGKGPVGANVLTF. The CDR3 nucleotides are TGTGCCAGCAGCGGGAAGGGGCCTGTTGGGGCCAACGTCCTGACTTTC.

CDR3 DNA sequence: TGTGCCAGCAGTTACTCACTAGCGGGAGTCGAGCAGTACTTC. As protein: CASSYSLAGVEQYF. The chain is built from TRBV6-5 and TRBJ2-7; 11 bases match TRBD2. Per the germline V gene, CDR1 is MNHEY and CDR2 is SVGAGI. The CDR3 has 14 amino acids. V shed 0 bases, J shed 6 bases, and the junction held 1 base outside the gene matches.

The genes are TRBV6-5 and TRBJ2-1; 10 bases are shared with TRBD2. The germline gives CDR1 MNHEY, CDR2 SVGAGI. V trimming: 7 bases; J trimming: 4 bases; junction bases outside the gene matches: 4. This CDR3 spans 14 amino acids. The CDR3 DNA reads as TGTGCCAGCACGACTAGCGGGTCATACAATGAGCAGTTCTTC. Protein: CASTTSGSYNEQFF.

The CDR3 is CASSPRDEQYF. The CDR3 DNA is TGTGCCAGCAGTCCCCGGGACGAGCAGTACTTC. The V and J genes are TRBV28 and TRBJ2-7; D ambiguous. V was clipped by 5 bases and J by 5 bases, with 7 bases between them. In germline, CDR1 is MDHEN, CDR2 SYDVKM. The CDR3 extends over 11 amino acids. Filled out from reference TRBV28 and TRBJ2-7, the complete variable domain reads DVKVTQSSRYLVKRTGEKVFLECVQDMDHENMFWYRQDPGLGLRLIYFSYDVKMKEKGDIPEGYSVSREKKERFSLILESASTNQTSMYLCASSPRDEQYFGPGTRLTVT.

This rearrangement joins TRBV7-3 to TRBJ1-2; TRBD1 is a possible D gene (6 bases). Trimming cost V 5 bases and J 2 bases, with 12 bases left between them. Germline CDR1 and CDR2: SGHTA and FQGTGA. The CDR3 is 14 residues long. In DNA, the CDR3 is TGTGCCAGCAGCACCGACAGGACCAACTATGGCTACACCTTC. Protein: CASSTDRTNYGYTF.

In this sample, this clone turned up once. The V call is TRBV18, the J call TRBJ1-2; 9 bases fit TRBD1. V trimming: 0 bases; J trimming: 0 bases; junction bases outside the gene matches: 5. Looked up from germline, CDR1 is KGHSH and CDR2 is LQKENI. This CDR3 is 17 amino acids long. The chain's CDR3 is CASSPPRDRAANYGYTF. The CDR3 DNA reads as TGTGCCAGCTCACCACCCCGGGACAGGGCAGCTAACTATGGCTACACCTTC.

The chain is built from TRBV5-4 and TRBJ2-5; 7 bases map to TRBD2. V trimming: 4 bases; J trimming: 7 bases; junction bases outside the gene matches: 13. Germline lookup yields CDR1 SGHNT and CDR2 YYREEE (reference sequence). This CDR3 is built from 15 residues. The CDR3 sequence is CASSPGTTRRGTQYF. DNA for the CDR3: TGTGCCAGCAGCCCGGGGACTACAAGAAGGGGGACCCAGTACTTC.

The rearrangement links TRBV15 to TRBJ1-6; D gene uncertain. Trimming removed 1 base from V and 1 base from J, with 8 bases in between. The CDR3 covers 16 residues. Per the germline V gene, CDR1 is LNHNV and CDR2 is YYDKDF (reference sequence). The chain's CDR3 is CATSRVRGSYNSPLHF. As DNA, the CDR3 is TGTGCCACCAGCAGAGTCCGAGGATCCTATAATTCACCCCTCCACTTT.

The rearrangement uses TRBV29-1 and TRBJ2-7, with a tentative D call TRBD2 (5 bases). Trimming took off 7 bases at V and 3 bases at J, with 19 bases between the two ends. The CDR3 is made up of 14 amino acids. Germline loops: CDR1 SQVTM, CDR2 ANQGSEA. The CDR3 reads CSAAFPGFYYEQYF. The CDR3, as DNA: TGCAGCGCAGCTTTCCCGGGGTTCTACTACGAGCAGTACTTC.

This chain joins TRBV19 and TRBJ1-1; D is undetermined. V shed 1 base and J shed 7 bases, with 13 bases lying between them. Germline lookup yields CDR1 LNHDA and CDR2 SQIVND (reference sequence). The CDR3 is 14 amino acids. The CDR3 DNA reads as TGTGCCAGTAGTATAGGGGGAGGCGGGATTGAAGCTTTCTTT. Encoded protein: CASSIGGGGIEAFF.

This rearrangement joins TRBV27 to TRBJ2-1; D is perhaps TRBD1 (6 bases). Germline V gives CDR1 MNHEY, CDR2 SMNVEV (reference sequence). The CDR3 extends over 16 amino acids. V was clipped by 5 bases and J by 5 bases, with 19 bases between them. The CDR3 coding sequence is TGTGCCAGCAGTCTTCAGGGGTACTGGGCTGACAATGAGCAGTTCTTC. This codes for CASSLQGYWADNEQFF.

This clone was found a few times. The chain recombines TRBV4-2 with TRBJ1-5; D uncertain. Germline lookup yields CDR1 LGHNA and CDR2 YNFKEQ. V was shortened by 0 bases and J by 7 bases, with 10 bases between the two germline ends. The CDR3 contains 14 residues. The CDR3 DNA follows: TGTGCCAGCAGCCAAGATCTTATAGTGCAGCCCCAGCATTTT. This gives the protein CASSQDLIVQPQHF.

The chain combines TRBV28 with TRBJ1-3; TRBD1 agrees at 10 bases. V was pared by 8 bases and J by 9 bases, with 13 bases of the junction left unmatched. The length of the CDR3 is 15 residues. Germline V lookup: CDR1 MDHEN, CDR2 SYDVKM. The CDR3 protein is CASGKWDRGTGTIYF. CDR3 nucleotides: TGTGCCAGCGGAAAATGGGACAGGGGAACAGGCACCATATATTTT.